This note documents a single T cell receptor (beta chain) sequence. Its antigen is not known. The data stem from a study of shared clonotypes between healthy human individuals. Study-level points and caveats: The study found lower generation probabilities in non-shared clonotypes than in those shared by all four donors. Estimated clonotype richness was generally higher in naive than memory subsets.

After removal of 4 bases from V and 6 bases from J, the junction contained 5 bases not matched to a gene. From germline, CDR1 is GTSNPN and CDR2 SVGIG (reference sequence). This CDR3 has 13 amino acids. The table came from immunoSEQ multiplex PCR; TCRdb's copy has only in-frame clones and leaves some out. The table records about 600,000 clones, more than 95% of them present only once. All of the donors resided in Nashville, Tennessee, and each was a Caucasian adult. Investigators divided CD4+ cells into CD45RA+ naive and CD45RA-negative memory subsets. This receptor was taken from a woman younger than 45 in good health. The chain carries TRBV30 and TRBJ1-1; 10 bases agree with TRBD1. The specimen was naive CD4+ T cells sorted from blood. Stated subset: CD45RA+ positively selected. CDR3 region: CAWTGQGVAEAFF. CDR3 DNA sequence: TGTGCCTGGACCGGACAGGGGGTCGCTGAAGCTTTCTTT.